Shown below are 4 T cell receptor beta chains from a single sample sequenced in a study of molecular identifiers for immune sequencing clone quantification. TCRdb itself ran the PCR reads through MiXCR, one entry per CDR3 protein. This sample yields about 320,000 distinct CDR3 sequences, of which roughly 23% are seen a single time; roughly 0.86% belongs to the top ten. What was sequenced was naive CD8+ T cells from blood, with Jurkat cell RNA spiked in. Noted subset: FACS-sorted CD8+CD4-CCR7+CD45RA+ naive T cells. All receptors derive from a human donor in good health. Some libraries in this study had Jurkat cell RNA spiked in.

In the case of this clonotype: This may arise from a read error, as a much more abundant clone is one base away. The rearrangement uses TRBV19 and TRBJ2-3; D unclear. Trimming took off 2 bases at V and 0 bases at J, with 9 bases between the two ends. Germline CDR1 LNHDA, CDR2 SQIVND (reference sequence). The CDR3 consists of 15 residues. CDR3 coding DNA: TGTGCCAGTAGTATATTGCCAACGAGCACAGATACGCAGTATTTT. Translating gives CASSILPTSTDTQYF.

There are many counts of this clonotype. The chain recombines TRBV10-3 with TRBJ1-5; D unclear. This CDR3 contains 14 residues. V dropped 4 bases and J dropped 0 bases, with 7 bases sitting between them. CDR1 is ENHRY and CDR2 is SYGVKD in the germline V gene. The CDR3 DNA sequence: TGTGCCATCAGTGGGGAATTTAGCAATCAGCCCCAGCATTTT. It yields the protein CAISGEFSNQPQHF.

This clonotype has at least ten counts. J is TRBJ2-1 and V is TRBV7-9, with 12 bases lining up with TRBD2. Trimming took 0 bases from V and 7 from J; bases not matched to a gene: 7. This CDR3 is built from 17 residues. CDR1 and CDR2 from the germline V gene are SEHNR and FQNEAQ (reference sequence). Here the CDR3 DNA reads TGTGCCAGCAGCTTAGCTGGACTAGCGGGGTATAAGAATGAGCAGTTCTTC. Protein product: CASSLAGLAGYKNEQFF.

This clonotype was seen at least ten times. V and J are TRBV6-2 or TRBV6-3 and TRBJ1-1, with D perhaps matching TRBD1 (6 bases). The germline gives CDR1 MNHEY, CDR2 SVGEGT. V dropped 7 bases and J dropped 8 bases, with 17 bases sitting between them. The CDR3 has 13 residues. CDR3 DNA sequence: TGTGCCAGCACCGGAGACACAGGGCCCGAAGCTTTCTTT. It translates to CASTGDTGPEAFF.